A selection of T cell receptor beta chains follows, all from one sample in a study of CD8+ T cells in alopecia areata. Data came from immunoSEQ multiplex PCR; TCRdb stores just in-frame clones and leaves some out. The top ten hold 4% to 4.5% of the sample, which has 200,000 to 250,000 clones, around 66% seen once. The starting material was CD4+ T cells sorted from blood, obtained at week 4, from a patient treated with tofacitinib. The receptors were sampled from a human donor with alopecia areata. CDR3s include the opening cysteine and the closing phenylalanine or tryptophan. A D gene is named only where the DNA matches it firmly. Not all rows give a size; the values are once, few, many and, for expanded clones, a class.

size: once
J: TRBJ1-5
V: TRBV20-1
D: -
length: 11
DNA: TGCAGTGCTAGAGAGGCTGGGCCCCAGCATTTT
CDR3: CSAREAGPQHF

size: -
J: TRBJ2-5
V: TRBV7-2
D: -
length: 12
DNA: TGTGCCAGCAGCCACCCTAGCTGGCCCCAGTACTTC
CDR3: CASSHPSWPQYF

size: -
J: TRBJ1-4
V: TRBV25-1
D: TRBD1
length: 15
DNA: TGTGCCAGCAGTGAGGGACAGGGGGGGAGTGAAAAACTGTTTTTT
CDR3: CASSEGQGGSEKLFF

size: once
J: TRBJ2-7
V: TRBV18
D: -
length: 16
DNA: TGTGCCAGCTCACCACAAGGGTCCCCCCTCTCCTACGAGCAGTACTTC
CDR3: CASSPQGSPLSYEQYF

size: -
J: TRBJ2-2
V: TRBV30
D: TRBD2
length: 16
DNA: TGTGCCTGGAGTGACACCCCGACTAGCGTGGCCGGGGAGCTGTTTTTT
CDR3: CAWSDTPTSVAGELFF

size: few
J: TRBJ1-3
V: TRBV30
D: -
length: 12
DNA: TGTGCCTGGAGTTCCGGGTGGAACACCATATATTTT
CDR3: CAWSSGWNTIYF

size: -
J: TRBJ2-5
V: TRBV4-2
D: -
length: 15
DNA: TGTGCCAGCAGCCAAATTTGGGGGACCCAAGAGACCCAGTACTTC
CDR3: CASSQIWGTQETQYF

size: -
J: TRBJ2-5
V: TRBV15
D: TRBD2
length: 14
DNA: TGTGCCACCGCCCTGGGAGGGAGGCAAGAGACCCAGTACTTC
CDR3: CATALGGRQETQYF

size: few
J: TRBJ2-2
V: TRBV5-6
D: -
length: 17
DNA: TGTGCCAGCAGCGGAACACGGGGAGTCGAGGGCACCGGGGAGCTGTTTTTT
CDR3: CASSGTRGVEGTGELFF

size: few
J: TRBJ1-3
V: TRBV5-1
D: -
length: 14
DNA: TGCGCCTCCGCAGAGGGTCTATCTGGAAACACCATATATTTT
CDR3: CASAEGLSGNTIYF

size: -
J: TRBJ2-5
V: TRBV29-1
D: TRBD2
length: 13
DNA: TGCAGCGTTGATAGCGGGGCCAGGGGGACCCAGTACTTC
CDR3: CSVDSGARGTQYF

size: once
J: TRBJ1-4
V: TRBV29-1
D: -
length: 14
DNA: TGCAGCGTCGCCCGACAGGCAACTAATGAAAAACTGTTTTTT
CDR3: CSVARQATNEKLFF

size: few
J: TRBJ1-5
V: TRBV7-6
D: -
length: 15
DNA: TGTGCCAGCAGCAAGCAGACAGGTCTCAATCAGCCCCAGCATTTT
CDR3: CASSKQTGLNQPQHF

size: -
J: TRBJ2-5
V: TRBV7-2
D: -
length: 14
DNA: TGTGCCAGCAGCTGGAGGAAGGGGCAGGAGACCCAGTACTTC
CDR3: CASSWRKGQETQYF

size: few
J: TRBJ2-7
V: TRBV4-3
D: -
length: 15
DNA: TGCGCCAGCAGCCAAGATTGGACAGTCTCCTACGAGCAGTACTTC
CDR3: CASSQDWTVSYEQYF

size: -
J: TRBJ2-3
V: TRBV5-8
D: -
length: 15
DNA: TGTGCCAGCAGCTACGATCCCTTGCGGTTGGATACGCAGTATTTT
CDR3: CASSYDPLRLDTQYF

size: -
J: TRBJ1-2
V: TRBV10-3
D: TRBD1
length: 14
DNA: TGTGCCACTAACGACAGGGATGATGTCAATGGCTACACCTTC
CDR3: CATNDRDDVNGYTF

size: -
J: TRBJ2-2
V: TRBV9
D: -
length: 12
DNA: TGTGCCAGCAGCCCCGGGACCGGGGAGCTGTTTTTT
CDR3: CASSPGTGELFF

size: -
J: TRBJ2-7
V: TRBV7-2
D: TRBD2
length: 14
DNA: TGTGCCAGCAGCTTAGCGGGACTACCCTACGAGCAGTACTTC
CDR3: CASSLAGLPYEQYF

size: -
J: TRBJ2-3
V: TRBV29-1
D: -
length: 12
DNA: TGCAGCGTTGTAACCGGCGAAGATACGCAGTATTTT
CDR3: CSVVTGEDTQYF

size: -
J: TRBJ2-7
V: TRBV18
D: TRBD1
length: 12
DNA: TGTGCCAGCTCACCGGGACCGGGACAGGGGCACTTC
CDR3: CASSPGPGQGHF

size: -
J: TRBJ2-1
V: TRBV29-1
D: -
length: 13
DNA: TGCAGCGTTGTGAGTAGTTCCTACAATGAGCAGTTCTTC
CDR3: CSVVSSSYNEQFF

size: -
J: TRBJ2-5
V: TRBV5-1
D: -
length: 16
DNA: TGCGCCAGCAGCTTGCTACCCTCGGACGGTCAAGAGACCCAGTACTTC
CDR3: CASSLLPSDGQETQYF

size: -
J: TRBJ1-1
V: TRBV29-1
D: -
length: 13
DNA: TGCAGCGTTGAGAGGGACCAGAACACTGAAGCTTTCTTT
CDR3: CSVERDQNTEAFF

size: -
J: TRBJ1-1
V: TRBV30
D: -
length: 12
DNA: TGTGCCTGGAAAAGGGTAAACACTGAAGCTTTCTTT
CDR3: CAWKRVNTEAFF

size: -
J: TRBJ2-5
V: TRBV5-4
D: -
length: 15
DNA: TGTGCCAGCAGTTCCTATTCCCCCTACCAAGAGACCCAGTACTTC
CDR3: CASSSYSPYQETQYF

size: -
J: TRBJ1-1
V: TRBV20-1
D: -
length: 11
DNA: TGCAGTGCTAGAGCTCAAGCTGAAGCTTTCTTT
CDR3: CSARAQAEAFF

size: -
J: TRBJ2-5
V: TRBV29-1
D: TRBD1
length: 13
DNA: TGCAGCGCCCAGGGGGCAGGCCAAGAGACCCAGTACTTC
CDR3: CSAQGAGQETQYF

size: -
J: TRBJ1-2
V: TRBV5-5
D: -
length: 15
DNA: TGTGCCAGCAGCCCCGGGACCTCCATAAACTATGGCTACACCTTC
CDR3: CASSPGTSINYGYTF

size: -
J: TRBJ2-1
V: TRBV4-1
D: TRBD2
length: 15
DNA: TGCGCCAGCAGCCCCGGCCGCGGGGGGGCGGGTGAGCAGTTCTTC
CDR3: CASSPGRGGAGEQFF

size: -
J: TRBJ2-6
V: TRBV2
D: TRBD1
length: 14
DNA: TGTGCCAGCAACGACAGGGCTGGGGCCAACGTCCTGACTTTC
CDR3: CASNDRAGANVLTF

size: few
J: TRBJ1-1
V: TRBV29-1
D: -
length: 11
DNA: TGCAGCCCCGCCCGGGACACTGAAGCTTTCTTT
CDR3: CSPARDTEAFF

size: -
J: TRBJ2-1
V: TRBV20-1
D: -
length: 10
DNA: TGCAGTGCGAGGGACGATGAGCAGTTCTTC
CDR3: CSARDDEQFF